A selection of T cell receptor beta chains follows, all from one sample in a study of cytomegalovirus exposure and HLA in healthy donors. Sequencing used immunoSEQ multiplex PCR; TCRdb keeps in-frame clones, though not all of them. The repertoire includes about 330,000 clones, more than 80% of them detected once, and around 0.84% sits in the top ten. Sequenced: PBMCs. These receptors were taken from a woman between 18 and 30 years old in good health and CMV-seronegative. Each CDR3 is given with its conserved first and last residue. Fields, in order: J gene, D gene, clone size, V gene, CDR3 DNA, CDR3 protein. The D gene is left open where the match is weak. Size is stated for part of the rows, as once, few or many counts, or as a class when the clone is expanded.

TRBJ1-1,TRBD1,-,TRBV5-1,TGCGCCAGCAGCTTAAACAGGGGTGTGAACACTGAAGCTTTCTTT,CASSLNRGVNTEAFF
TRBJ2-2,-,-,TRBV7-2,TGTGCCAGCAGCTCCGCGCGGAACGGGGAGCTGTTTTTT,CASSSARNGELFF
TRBJ1-3,TRBD1,-,TRBV15,TGTGCCACCAGCAGAGTGGCTGGGACAGGGTCTGACTTCTCTGGAAACACCATATATTTT,CATSRVAGTGSDFSGNTIYF
TRBJ2-7,TRBD2,-,TRBV9,TGTGCCAGCACCTGTAGCCCTTCCACGGGGGGAGGGCCCTACGAGCAGTACTTC,CASTCSPSTGGGPYEQYF
TRBJ2-1,TRBD2,few,TRBV2,TGTGCCAGCAGTCTCGGCGGACTAGCGGGAAATGAGCAGTTCTTC,CASSLGGLAGNEQFF
TRBJ2-4,-,once,TRBV11-2,TGTGCCAGCAGCCCTAAGGCAGGGAAAAACATTCAGTACTTC,CASSPKAGKNIQYF
TRBJ1-4,-,-,TRBV5-6,TGTGCCAGCAGCTTGGGTGGGCAGCCAGGGAAACTGTTTTTT,CASSLGGQPGKLFF
TRBJ2-3,TRBD1,-,TRBV6-1,TGTGCCAGCAGTGGACAGGGAGGCACAGATACGCAGTATTTT,CASSGQGGTDTQYF
TRBJ2-1,TRBD2,-,TRBV9,TGTGCCAGCAGCCAAGGTAGCGGGAGAGGTGTTGAGCAGTTCTTC,CASSQGSGRGVEQFF
TRBJ2-4,TRBD2,few,TRBV7-2,TGTGCCAGCAGCGGCGGGAGGGGAAAAACGGACATTCAGTACTTC,CASSGGRGKTDIQYF
TRBJ1-1,-,-,TRBV5-6,TGTGCCAGCAGCTTCGAGACTGAAGCTTTCTTT,CASSFETEAFF
TRBJ2-3,TRBD2,-,TRBV29-1,TGCAGCGTTAATAGCGGGAGTGGTACAGATACGCAGTATTTT,CSVNSGSGTDTQYF
TRBJ2-7,TRBD1,-,TRBV7-2,TGTGCCAGCAGCCCCGCCGGGACAGCTTACGAGCAGTACTTC,CASSPAGTAYEQYF
TRBJ2-1,-,-,TRBV5-4,TGTGCCAGCGGGGTAGGGCGGGTTGACAATGAGCAGTTCTTC,CASGVGRVDNEQFF
TRBJ2-7,-,-,TRBV5-1,TGCGCCAGCAGCTTGGTTGAGACAGGGCGGGGCGAGCAGTACTTC,CASSLVETGRGEQYF
TRBJ2-1,TRBD2,-,TRBV27,TGTGCCAGCAGTTTAAGACTAGCGGGAGGGGAGAATGAGCAGTTCTTC,CASSLRLAGGENEQFF
TRBJ2-1,-,-,TRBV4-3,TGCGCCAGCAGCCAAGGAGGGCAGTATCTCTCGCACAATGAGCAGTTCTTC,CASSQGGQYLSHNEQFF
TRBJ2-2,TRBD2,once,TRBV28,TGTGCCAGCCACTTGACTAGCGCGGGCGGGGAGCTGTTTTTT,CASHLTSAGGELFF
TRBJ1-5,TRBD1,-,TRBV28,TGTGCCAGCAGTTTATTATACAGGGGTGGCAATCAGCCCCAGCATTTT,CASSLLYRGGNQPQHF
TRBJ1-4,-,-,TRBV7-9,TGTGCCAGCAGCTCCCCGCTGCTAAATGAAAAACTGTTTTTT,CASSSPLLNEKLFF
TRBJ1-2,TRBD1,-,TRBV6-6,TGTGCCAGCAGCACCGGGACAGGGCTATATGGCTACACCTTC,CASSTGTGLYGYTF
TRBJ2-1,-,-,TRBV9,TGTGCCAGCAGTAGAACTGGTAGCTCCTACAATGAGCAGTTCTTC,CASSRTGSSYNEQFF
TRBJ1-1,TRBD1,-,TRBV4-1,TGCGCCAGCAGCCAAGTGTCTGGACAGGGGAACACTGAAGCTTTCTTT,CASSQVSGQGNTEAFF
TRBJ2-7,-,-,TRBV7-2,TGTGCCAGCAGCGTAACAGGGTTCTCGTACGAGCAGTACTTC,CASSVTGFSYEQYF
TRBJ1-3,TRBD1,-,TRBV30,TGTGCCTGGGGGACAGGAGACTCTGGAAACACCATATATTTT,CAWGTGDSGNTIYF
TRBJ2-1,TRBD1,-,TRBV6-1,TGTGCCAGCAGTATAGGGACAGCATACAATGAGCAGTTCTTC,CASSIGTAYNEQFF
TRBJ1-5,TRBD1,-,TRBV18,TGTGCCAGCTCGTCCATCGGGACAGGGGGCTATCAGCCCCAGCATTTT,CASSSIGTGGYQPQHF
TRBJ2-1,-,-,TRBV4-2,TGTGCCAGCAGCCAAGACAGGCTAGCTGTGAGCGCCTACAATGAGCAGTTCTTC,CASSQDRLAVSAYNEQFF
TRBJ2-3,-,-,TRBV2,TGTGCCAGCCGTTCACGGGAGCGTACGGCCATTAGCACAGATACGCAGTATTTT,CASRSRERTAISTDTQYF
TRBJ2-3,TRBD2,-,TRBV4-3,TGCGCCAGCAGCCCCGGACTAGCGGGGGGTTTATATACGCAGTATTTT,CASSPGLAGGLYTQYF
TRBJ1-4,-,-,TRBV25-1,TGTGCCAGCAGTTACGGACAACAATATAATGAAAAACTGTTTTTT,CASSYGQQYNEKLFF
TRBJ2-7,-,-,TRBV25-1,TGTGCCAGCAGTGAAGGGCTCCTCAGTAATGGGTACGAGCAGTACTTC,CASSEGLLSNGYEQYF
TRBJ1-5,-,medium-sized,TRBV29-1,TGCAGCGTTCAAGCCCGGGAGGGTCAGCCCCAGCATTTT,CSVQAREGQPQHF
TRBJ1-4,-,-,TRBV5-5,TGTGCCAGCAGTGGGGGCCACGGGACTAATGAAAAACTGTTTTTT,CASSGGHGTNEKLFF
TRBJ2-5,-,-,TRBV7-2,TGTGCCAGCAGCTCTTTAGCGGTTCTTTCGCAAGAGACCCAGTACTTC,CASSSLAVLSQETQYF
TRBJ2-5,-,few,TRBV6-5,TGTGCCAGCAGCCGGGGGGAGACCCAGTACTTC,CASSRGETQYF
TRBJ1-1,-,-,TRBV28,TGTGCCAGCAGTTTGCAGGGCTTGGGCACTGAAGCTTTCTTT,CASSLQGLGTEAFF
TRBJ1-5,TRBD1,once,TRBV27,TGTGCCAGCAGTCCGGACAGGGGAAATCAGCCCCAGCATTTT,CASSPDRGNQPQHF
TRBJ1-2,TRBD1,-,TRBV5-1,TGCGCCAGCAGCCGCACAGGGGGGGACTATGGCTACACCTTC,CASSRTGGDYGYTF
TRBJ1-3,-,-,TRBV6-5,TGTGCCAGCACTCGGGTAGGCTCTGGAAACACCATATATTTT,CASTRVGSGNTIYF
TRBJ1-2,-,-,TRBV29-1,TGCAGCGCCCCGACCCAGGCGGGGTCCGTCTTC,CSAPTQAGSVF